What follows are 10 T cell receptor beta chains derived from one specimen sequenced in a study of blood T cells in healthy people across ages. The second PCR ran roughly 7 to 12 cycles with a sample-barcoded 5' primer and J-beta primers. TCRdb re-derived calls from the 5' RACE reads in MiXCR, one entry per CDR3 protein. The sample carries about 1.5 million distinct CDR3 sequences, 35% to 45% recorded once. What was sequenced was blood. The source is a woman aged 18-29 years in good health.

This clonotype has a handful of counts. The genes are TRBV27 and TRBJ1-1, with a possible D match to TRBD1 (5 bases). Trimming left V 2 bases short and J 1 base short, with 8 bases between. The CDR3 totals 14 residues. Germline CDR1 MNHEY, CDR2 SMNVEV (reference sequence). This chain's CDR3 is CASSLMGRNTEAFF. CDR3 bases: TGTGCCAGCAGTTTAATGGGACGGAACACTGAAGCTTTCTTT.

The rearrangement uses TRBV5-5 and TRBJ2-1; D possibly corresponds to TRBD1 (6 bases). Germline V CDR1 and CDR2: SGHKS, YYEKEE (reference sequence). V lost 1 base, J lost 8 bases, and 13 bases lay in between. The CDR3 sequence is 14 residues long. The CDR3 here is CASSLNRDHHEQFF. The CDR3 DNA reads TGTGCCAGCAGCTTGAACAGGGATCACCATGAGCAGTTCTTC.

This clonotype came up a few times. The chain links TRBV6-6 to TRBJ1-5; D is ambiguous. Germline CDR1 and CDR2: MNHNY and SVGAGI (reference sequence). The length of the CDR3 is 13 residues. Deletions cut 7 bases from V and 1 base from J, with 8 bases between. The CDR3 spells CASTLASNQPQHF. The CDR3 nucleotides read TGTGCCAGCACCCTAGCCAGCAATCAGCCCCAGCATTTT.

The chain recombines TRBV10-3 with TRBJ2-1, with D perhaps matching TRBD1 or TRBD2 (5 bases each). The ends were cut back, 7 bases at V and 2 bases at J, with 15 bases in the middle. Germline values: CDR1 ENHRY, CDR2 SYGVKD. This CDR3 comprises 15 residues. CDR3 sequence reads: CAIMSGTSPYNEQFF. In DNA, the CDR3 is TGTGCCATCATGTCCGGGACGTCCCCCTACAATGAGCAGTTCTTC.

The chain carries TRBV20-1 and TRBJ1-4; D may be TRBD1 (5 bases). CDR1 is DFQATT, CDR2 SNEGSKA, per germline (reference sequence). V lost 4 bases and J lost 4, with 19 bases in between. The CDR3 loop spans 16 amino acids. The CDR3 protein is CSANPVQGGSNEKLFF. CDR3 DNA: TGCAGTGCTAACCCCGTGCAGGGCGGGAGTAATGAAAAACTGTTTTTT.

The chain combines TRBV20-1 with TRBJ2-2; D remains ambiguous. This CDR3 is built from 15 residues. Trimming cost V 1 base and J 6 bases, with 15 bases left between them. Germline assignment: CDR1 DFQATT and CDR2 SNEGSKA (reference sequence). In DNA, the CDR3 is TGCAGTGCTAGAGGAGCGCACAAACCACCCGGGGAGCTGTTTTTT. Its protein is CSARGAHKPPGELFF.

This clonotype has ten or more counts. The chain employs TRBV29-1 and TRBJ2-7, with D uncertain. CDR1 SQVTM and CDR2 ANQGSEA come from the germline V gene. V gave up 4 bases and J gave up 2 bases, with 9 bases separating them. The CDR3 sequence is 12 residues long. CDR3 coding DNA: TGCAGCGTTGTTGGGCAGACCTACGAGCAGTACTTC. It translates to CSVVGQTYEQYF.

A note on this clonotype: With a much larger clone just one base away, this may be a read error. CDR3 bases: TGCAATGCTAGAGACAGGGAAAATCAGCCCCAGCATTTT. This gives the protein CNARDRENQPQHF. The chain links TRBV20-1 to TRBJ1-5; 7 positions agree with TRBD1. CDR3 length: 13 amino acids. In germline, CDR1 is DFQATT, CDR2 SNEGSKA (reference sequence).

This clonotype was found a few times. The genes are TRBV4-1 and TRBJ1-2; D is unresolved. V was pared by 1 base and J by 10 bases, with 13 bases between. The CDR3 covers 13 residues. The germline V gene has CDR1 MGHRA and CDR2 YSYEKL. CDR3 bases: TGCGCCAGCAGCCAAGGCCTGGGGTACGACTACACCTTC. Translated: CASSQGLGYDYTF.

The V and J genes are TRBV4-2 and TRBJ2-5; TRBD2 might be the D (6 bases). The CDR3 is made up of 15 amino acids. Trimming removed 1 base from V and 1 base from J, with 10 bases in between. Germline lookup yields CDR1 LGHNA and CDR2 YNFKEQ. DNA of the CDR3: TGTGCCAGCAGCCAAGGGGCTAGCGCCCAAGAGACCCAGTACTTC. Its translation: CASSQGASAQETQYF.